The present entry profiles one TCR beta chain with its context. The target antigen is unknown. The germline V gene encodes CDR1 SEHNR and CDR2 FQNEAQ (reference sequence). V lost 5 bases and J lost 5, with 15 bases in between. The CDR3 totals 14 residues. The protocol was immunoSEQ multiplex PCR, while the TCRdb copy is restricted to in-frame clones and leaves out a portion. This sample has some 2.3 million clones, with more than 85% found just once. The data derive from a study of shared clonotypes between healthy human individuals. Study conclusions and caveats: Naive subsets tended to show greater estimated richness than memory subsets. Rarefaction revealed incomplete sorted-subset sequencing despite large depth.

The chain combines TRBV7-9 with TRBJ1-1; D is unresolved. This TCR was sampled from a man aged 18-30 years in good health. Some clones in this sample may be carry-over from other donors' samples. The specimen sequenced was naive CD4+ T cells from PBMCs. The subset here: CD45RA+ positively selected. CDR3 sequence: CASSPLGYGTEAFF. The CDR3 DNA sequence: TGTGCCAGCAGCCCGCTGGGATACGGGACTGAAGCTTTCTTT.